This TCR beta chain was identified in a study of blood T cell repertoires in COVID-19. Study details: Collection of acute and convalescent COVID-19 samples took place in the United States, Italy and Spain. The analysed material was cDNA or gDNA that came from T cells, B-cell-depleted T cells, or PBMCs.

This clone has just one count. In the original processing: Amplification from reference gene primers served as the basis for estimated nucleated cell counts. The protocol was immunoSEQ multiplex PCR, while the TCRdb copy is restricted to in-frame clones and leaves out a portion. V and J calls and clone size are those listed in that table; D and trimming were worked out from the DNA. The data show a few hundred thousand clones, around 89% seen once. Germline CDR1 reads SGHDT; CDR2 reads YYEEEE. The J segment lost 9 bases and the V segment lost 4 bases, leaving 6 bases of the junction unmatched. The CDR3 runs to 12 residues.

The receptor was derived from a man in his late teens or twenties who had recovered from COVID-19. Material for sequencing was peripheral blood. This sequence joins TRBV5-6 and TRBJ1-1; the match to TRBD1 covers 7 bases. The CDR3 loop is CASSPGGNQAFF. The CDR3 DNA is TGTGCCAGCAGCCCAGGGGGTAATCAAGCTTTCTTT.